What follows describes a single T cell receptor beta chain. Its antigen remains unknown. The record originates from a study of beta chain features in type 1 diabetes. Study-level findings and limits: VDJ junctions in type 1 diabetes patients carried more deletions and fewer insertions.

TCRB transcripts that were expressed got sequenced, as all of the isolated RNA had been reverse transcribed. Measured with immunoSEQ multiplex PCR; TCRdb has only the in-frame clones, and not every one. The table shows 120,000 to 150,000 clones, with under 60% occurring only once. The V and J ends lost 3 bases and 5 bases respectively, with 13 bases between them. This CDR3 spans 14 amino acids. Germline V gene sequence: CDR1 ENHRY, CDR2 SYGVKD. This chain connects TRBV10-3 to TRBJ1-2; no definite D call. The origin of this receptor is a young man in good health. Sample: Tregs from blood. In nucleotides, the CDR3 is TGTGCCATCAGTGAACCTGGCAGATGGTATGGCTACACCTTC. The encoded protein is CAISEPGRWYGYTF.